This TCR beta chain comes out of a study of blood T cell repertoires in COVID-19 (dated by TCRdb to the early 2020s). About the study as a whole: The collaborator samples originated in the United States, Italy and Spain and spanned the acute and convalescent phases of COVID-19. The samples were drawn from the first 160 participants of the ongoing ImmuneRACE study and from some 1,300 subjects provided by 6 global collaborators. The prospective study material was composed of cDNA or gDNA derived from T cells, B-cell-depleted T cells, or PBMCs. HLA class I and class II types, where available, came from metadata supplied by the sample provider rather than from assay-based typing. The sample metadata nearly always contained a de-identified subject ID, COVID-19 status, age in years and sex. Deeply sampled blood TCRbeta repertoires from subjects exposed to, actively infected with, or recovered from COVID-19 were included in the dataset. The repertoires were released in a freely available public database intended as a resource for research on the immune response to SARS-CoV-2. What the study reported, not specific to this receptor: The quantity of clinical and demographic metadata differed by source and by participant and was supplied without curation.

This clone was found once. The antigen it binds to is not known. No much larger clone exists at a distance of one base, and base qualities are not known. TCRbeta CDR3 regions were amplified from genomic DNA using the immunoSEQ Assay, a bias-controlled multiplex PCR. The study's processing was this. The number of nucleated cells in each sample was estimated by amplification of reference gene primers within the assay. To quantify the absolute abundance of each unique TCRbeta CDR3 rearrangement, sequence reads were collapsed and filtered. Productive Simpson clonality was computed per sample as the square root of Simpson's diversity index over productive rearrangements. In TCRdb, the immuneACCESS table is reduced to in-frame sequences with V and J assigned. These tables do not hold every clone; where another copy was compared, an unresolved V gene accounts for under half, and the others remain unexplained. V and J calls and clone size are those listed in that table; D and trimming were worked out from the DNA. In this sample the table shows about 140,000 clones, more than 75% of which occur a single time. In total, the top ten clones hold 3.5% to 5.5% of the sample.

The collaborating institutions used their own protocols to collect whole blood in K2EDTA tubes. Collaborator samples were shipped for TCRbeta analysis as frozen whole blood, isolated PBMCs, or DNA extracted from either sample type. CDR1 and CDR2, looked up from the germline V gene (reference sequence), are SGHNT and YYREEE. Including cysteine and phenylalanine, the CDR3 has 14 amino acids. Only the CDR3 portion is preserved as DNA: 42 bases, with reading frame beginning at the first base. The germline ends are 13 bases apart after V is trimmed by 1 base and J by 6 bases. The chain is encoded by TRBV5-4 joined to TRBJ1-1; D gene: possibly TRBD1, on 5 matching bases. The TCR originated in a woman aged 40 to 49 with acute or convalescent COVID-19. Sequencing input: peripheral blood. Here the CDR3 is given as CASSLWGLTPEAFF. The sequenced DNA: TGTGCCAGCAGCTTGTGGGGCCTCACTCCTGAAGCTTTCTTT.